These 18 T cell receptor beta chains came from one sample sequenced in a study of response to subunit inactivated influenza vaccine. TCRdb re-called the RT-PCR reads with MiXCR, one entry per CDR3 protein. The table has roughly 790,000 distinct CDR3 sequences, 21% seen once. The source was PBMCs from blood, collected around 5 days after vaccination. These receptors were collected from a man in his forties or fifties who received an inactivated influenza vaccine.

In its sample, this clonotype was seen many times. DNA of the CDR3: TGTGCCAGCAGCTTAGCCAGGGACAGGGGGCGCCCGCCCAACGTCCTGACTTTC. It is translated as CASSLARDRGRPPNVLTF. This chain links TRBV11-1 with TRBJ2-6, with 12 bases aligning to TRBD1. CDR3 size: 18 residues. V was clipped by 0 bases and J by 8 bases; unmatched bases: 8. Germline CDR1 is SGHAT and CDR2 is FQDESV (reference sequence).

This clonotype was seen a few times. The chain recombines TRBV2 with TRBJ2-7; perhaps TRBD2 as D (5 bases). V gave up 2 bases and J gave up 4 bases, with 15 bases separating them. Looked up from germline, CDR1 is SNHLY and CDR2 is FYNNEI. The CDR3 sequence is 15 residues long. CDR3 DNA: TGTGCCAGCAGTGAAAGGCAGGCGTCGGGGTACGAGCAGTACTTC. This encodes CASSERQASGYEQYF.

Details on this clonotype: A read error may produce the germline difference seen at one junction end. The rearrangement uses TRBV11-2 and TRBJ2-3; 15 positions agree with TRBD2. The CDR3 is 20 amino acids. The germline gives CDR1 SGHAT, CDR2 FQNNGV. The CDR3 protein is CASSSPQGTSGGRSTDTQYF. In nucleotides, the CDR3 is TGTGCCAGCAGCTCCCCTCAGGGGACTAGCGGGGGGAGGAGCACAGATACACAGTATTTT.

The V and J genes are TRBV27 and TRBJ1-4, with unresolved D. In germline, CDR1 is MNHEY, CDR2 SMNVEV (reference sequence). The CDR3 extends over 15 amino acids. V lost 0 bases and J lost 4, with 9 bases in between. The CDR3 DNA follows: TGTGCCAGCAGTTTATCATACAGCTATAATGAAAAACTGTTTTTT. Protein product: CASSLSYSYNEKLFF. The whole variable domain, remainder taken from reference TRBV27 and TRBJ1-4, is EAQVTQNPRYLITVTGKKLTVTCSQNMNHEYMSWYRQDPGLGLRQIYYSMNVEVTDKGDVPEGYKVSRKEKRNFPLILESPSPNQTSLYFCASSLSYSYNEKLFFGSGTQLSVL.

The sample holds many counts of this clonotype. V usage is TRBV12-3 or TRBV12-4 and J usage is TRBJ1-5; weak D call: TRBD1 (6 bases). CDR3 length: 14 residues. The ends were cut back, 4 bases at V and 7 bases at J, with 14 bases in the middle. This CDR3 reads CASSSGQLQQPQHF. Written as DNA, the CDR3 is TGTGCCAGCAGTTCCGGACAGCTCCAACAGCCCCAGCATTTT.

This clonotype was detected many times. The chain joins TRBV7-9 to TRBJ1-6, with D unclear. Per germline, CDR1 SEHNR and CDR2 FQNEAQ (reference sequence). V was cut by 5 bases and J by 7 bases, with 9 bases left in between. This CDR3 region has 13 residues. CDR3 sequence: CASSPQGNSPLHF. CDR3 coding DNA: TGTGCCAGCAGCCCACAAGGCAATTCACCCCTCCACTTT.

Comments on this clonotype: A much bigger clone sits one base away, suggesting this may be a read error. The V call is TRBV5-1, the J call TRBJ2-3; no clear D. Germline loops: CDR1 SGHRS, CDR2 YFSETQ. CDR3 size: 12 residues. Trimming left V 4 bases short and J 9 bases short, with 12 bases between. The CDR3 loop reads CASSLSTKTQYF. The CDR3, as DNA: TGCGCCAGCAGCCTAAGCACGAAGACGCAGTATTTT.

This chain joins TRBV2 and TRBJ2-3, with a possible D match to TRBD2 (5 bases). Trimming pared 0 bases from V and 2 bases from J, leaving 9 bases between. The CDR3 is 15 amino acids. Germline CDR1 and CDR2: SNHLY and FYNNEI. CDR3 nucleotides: TGTGCCAGCAGTGAAGCGGGGAGCCCCACAGATACGCAGTATTTT. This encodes CASSEAGSPTDTQYF.

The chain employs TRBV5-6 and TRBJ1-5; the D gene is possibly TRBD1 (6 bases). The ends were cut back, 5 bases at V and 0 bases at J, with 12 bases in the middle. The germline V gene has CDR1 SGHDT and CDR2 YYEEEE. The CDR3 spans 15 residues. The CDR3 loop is CASSRQGFSNQPQHF. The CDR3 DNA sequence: TGTGCCAGCAGTAGGCAGGGGTTTAGCAATCAGCCCCAGCATTTT.

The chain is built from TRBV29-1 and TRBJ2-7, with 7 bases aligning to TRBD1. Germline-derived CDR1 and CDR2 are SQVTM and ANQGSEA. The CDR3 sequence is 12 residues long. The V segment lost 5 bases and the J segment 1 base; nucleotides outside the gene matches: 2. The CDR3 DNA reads TGCAGCGTTTCGGGACAGTCCTACGAGCAGTACTTC. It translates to CSVSGQSYEQYF.

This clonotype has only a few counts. The CDR3 reads CASSFSGTATSTDTQYF. The CDR3 DNA sequence: TGTGCCAGCAGTTTCTCGGGAACAGCCACTTCTACAGATACGCAGTATTTT. The chain employs TRBV12-3 or TRBV12-4 and TRBJ2-3; TRBD2 might be the D (5 bases). Trimming stripped 3 bases from V and 3 bases from J, with 19 bases between. This CDR3 is built from 17 residues.

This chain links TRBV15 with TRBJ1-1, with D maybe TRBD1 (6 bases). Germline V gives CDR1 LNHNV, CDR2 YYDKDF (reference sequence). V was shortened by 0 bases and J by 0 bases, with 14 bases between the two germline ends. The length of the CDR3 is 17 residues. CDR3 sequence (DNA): TGTGCCACCAGCAGAGATCCCGACAGGCCTCTGAACACTGAAGCTTTCTTT. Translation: CATSRDPDRPLNTEAFF.

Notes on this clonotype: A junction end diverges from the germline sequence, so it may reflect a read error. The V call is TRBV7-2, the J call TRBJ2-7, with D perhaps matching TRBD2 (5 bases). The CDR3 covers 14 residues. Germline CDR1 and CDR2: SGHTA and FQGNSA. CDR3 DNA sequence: TGTGCCAGCAGCTTCCGGGATCCATCCTCCGAGCAGTACTTC. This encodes CASSFRDPSSEQYF. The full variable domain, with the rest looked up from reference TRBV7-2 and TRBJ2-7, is GAGVSQSPSNKVTEKGKDVELRCDPISGHTALYWYRQSLGQGLEFLIYFQGNSAPDKSGLPSDRFSAERTGGSVSTLTIQRTQQEDSAVYLCASSFRDPSSEQYFGPGTRLTVT.

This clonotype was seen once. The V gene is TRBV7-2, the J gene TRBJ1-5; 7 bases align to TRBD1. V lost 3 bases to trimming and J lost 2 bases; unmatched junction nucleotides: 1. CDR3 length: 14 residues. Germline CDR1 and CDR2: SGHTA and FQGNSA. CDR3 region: CASSFQGGNQPQHF. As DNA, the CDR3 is TGTGCCAGCAGCTTCCAGGGGGGCAATCAGCCCCAGCATTTT.

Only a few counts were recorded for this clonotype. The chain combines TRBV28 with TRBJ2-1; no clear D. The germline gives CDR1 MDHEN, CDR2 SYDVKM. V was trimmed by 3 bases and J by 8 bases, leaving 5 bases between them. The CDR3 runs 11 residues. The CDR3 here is CASSFGYEQFF. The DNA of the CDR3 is TGTGCCAGCAGTTTTGGTTATGAGCAGTTCTTC.

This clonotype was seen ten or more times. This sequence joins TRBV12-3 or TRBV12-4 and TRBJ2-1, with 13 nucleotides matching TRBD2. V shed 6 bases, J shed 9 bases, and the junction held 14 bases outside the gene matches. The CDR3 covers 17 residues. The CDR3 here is CASSRRTSGSRWGEQFF. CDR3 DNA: TGTGCCAGCAGCCGACGGACTAGCGGGAGCCGGTGGGGTGAGCAGTTCTTC.

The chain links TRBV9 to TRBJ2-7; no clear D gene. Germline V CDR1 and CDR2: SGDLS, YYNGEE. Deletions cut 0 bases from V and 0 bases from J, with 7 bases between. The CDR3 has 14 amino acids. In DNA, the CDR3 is TGTGCCAGCAGCGTAGCCCCCGACTCCTACGAGCAGTACTTC. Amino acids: CASSVAPDSYEQYF.

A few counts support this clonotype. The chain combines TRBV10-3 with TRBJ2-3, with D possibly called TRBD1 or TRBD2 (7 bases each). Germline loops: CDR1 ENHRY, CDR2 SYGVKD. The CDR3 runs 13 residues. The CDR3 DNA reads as TGTGCGGGAGGGGGCCCATCCACAGATACGCAGTATTTT. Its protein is CAGGGPSTDTQYF.